This T cell receptor (beta chain) came from a study of cytomegalovirus exposure and HLA in healthy donors. As for the study in general: The approximately 120 validation repertoires were reported in a later analysis to have been generated on the same platform as the 500 to 700 first-cohort repertoires.

Study results and limitations: Among TCR sequences, most were rare, though some public TCRs appeared in many donors.

V lost 6 bases to trimming and J lost 1 base, with 12 bases between them. The CDR3 has 14 amino acids. Per germline, CDR1 MNHNS and CDR2 SASEGT. With regard to this clone: The antigen is unknown.

TCRdb keeps only in-frame clones here, not all; method: immunoSEQ multiplex PCR. Of about 220,000 clones listed, over 70% are singletons. This TCR came from a young woman in good health and CMV-seropositive. What was sequenced was PBMCs. V is TRBV6-1 and J is TRBJ1-1; no firm D call. In DNA, the CDR3 is TGTGCCAGCAGCAAAAGGACGGCGAACACTGAAGCTTTCTTT. This codes for CASSKRTANTEAFF.